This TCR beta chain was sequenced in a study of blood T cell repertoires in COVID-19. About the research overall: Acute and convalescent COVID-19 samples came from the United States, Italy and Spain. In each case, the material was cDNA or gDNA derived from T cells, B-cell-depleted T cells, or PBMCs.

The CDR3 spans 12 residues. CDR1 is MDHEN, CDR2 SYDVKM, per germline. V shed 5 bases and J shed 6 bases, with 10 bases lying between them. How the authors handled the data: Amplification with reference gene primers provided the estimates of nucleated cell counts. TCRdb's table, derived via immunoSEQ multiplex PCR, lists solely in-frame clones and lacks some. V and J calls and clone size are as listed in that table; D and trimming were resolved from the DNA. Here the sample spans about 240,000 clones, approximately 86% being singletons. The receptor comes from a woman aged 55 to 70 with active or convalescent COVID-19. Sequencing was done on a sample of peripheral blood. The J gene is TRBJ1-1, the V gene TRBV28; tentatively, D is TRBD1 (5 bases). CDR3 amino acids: CASSLQQAEAFF. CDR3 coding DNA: TGTGCCAGCAGTCTCCAACAGGCTGAAGCTTTCTTT.